These T cell receptor beta chains were read from a single sample in a study of T cell responses to AZD1222 COVID-19 vaccine. Sequencing was performed with immunoSEQ multiplex PCR; in TCRdb, only in-frame clones are kept and a portion is missing. The sample yields 150,000 to 200,000 clones, about 94% seen once. The sample in question was peripheral blood, obtained on day 0 of AZD1222 vaccination. The source is an adult in good health. The CDR3 runs from the conserved cysteine through the conserved F or W. A D gene is named only where the DNA matches it firmly. Clone sizes are given selectively: once, few, many, or a class where the clone is expanded.

V gene,J gene,CDR3 length,D gene,clone size,CDR3 protein,CDR3 DNA
TRBV30,TRBJ2-2,13,NA,NA,CAWSVQNPGELFF,TGTGCCTGGAGTGTACAAAACCCCGGGGAGCTGTTTTTT
TRBV19,TRBJ2-5,14,TRBD1,NA,CASSIEGRGETQYF,TGTGCCAGTAGTATAGAGGGCAGGGGGGAGACCCAGTACTTC
TRBV5-4,TRBJ2-1,16,TRBD2,NA,CASSFPLAGFYNEQFF,TGTGCCAGCAGCTTCCCTCTAGCGGGGTTCTACAATGAGCAGTTCTTC
TRBV6-5,TRBJ1-2,15,NA,NA,CASSYRNTRWWGYTF,TGTGCCAGCAGTTACCGTAACACTCGTTGGTGGGGCTACACCTTC
TRBV2,TRBJ1-3,14,NA,NA,CASSLPLVMRTIYF,TGTGCCAGCAGTCTACCATTGGTTATGAGGACCATATATTTT
TRBV6-5,TRBJ1-2,16,NA,NA,CASSYTLFRGAGGYTF,TGTGCCAGCAGTTACACCCTTTTCAGGGGCGCAGGTGGCTACACCTTC
TRBV7-7,TRBJ2-3,14,NA,NA,CASSSTGSTDTQYF,TGTGCTAGCAGCTCTACGGGTAGCACAGATACGCAGTATTTT
TRBV9,TRBJ2-2,15,NA,NA,CASTAGAWNTGELFF,TGTGCCAGCACCGCGGGGGCCTGGAACACCGGGGAGCTGTTTTTT
TRBV4-1,TRBJ1-6,17,NA,NA,CASSQGPAGISNSPLHF,TGCGCCAGCAGCCAGGGTCCGGCGGGTATCAGTAATTCACCCCTCCACTTT
TRBV7-7,TRBJ2-3,15,TRBD2,NA,CASSPGLGGTDTQYF,TGTGCTAGCAGCCCGGGACTAGGGGGCACAGATACGCAGTATTTT
TRBV4-1,TRBJ1-1,11,NA,NA,CASNGGSEAFF,TGCGCCAGCAACGGGGGGAGTGAAGCTTTCTTT
TRBV6-5,TRBJ1-3,15,TRBD1,NA,CASSRDRGRGNTIYF,TGTGCCAGCAGTCGGGACAGGGGGCGGGGAAACACCATATATTTT
TRBV2,TRBJ1-3,12,NA,NA,CASSTDGNTIYF,TGTGCCAGCTCGACTGATGGAAACACCATATATTTT
TRBV2,TRBJ1-5,15,NA,NA,CASSEGGGSNQPQHF,TGTGCCAGCAGTGAAGGGGGGGGAAGCAATCAGCCCCAGCATTTT
TRBV6-2/TRBV6-3,TRBJ2-1,15,NA,NA,CASSYPWSSYNEQFF,TGTGCCAGCAGTTACCCCTGGAGCTCCTACAATGAGCAGTTCTTC
TRBV6-5,TRBJ2-1,13,TRBD1,few,CASSFGTVNEQFF,TGTGCCAGCAGTTTCGGGACAGTTAATGAGCAGTTCTTC
TRBV6-5,TRBJ2-5,12,TRBD1,NA,CASSYRDGTAYF,TGTGCCAGCAGCTATAGGGACGGGACAGCATACTTC
TRBV11-2,TRBJ2-7,11,NA,NA,CASSLGLEQYF,TGTGCCAGCAGCTTAGGGCTCGAGCAGTACTTC
TRBV27,TRBJ1-5,17,NA,NA,CASSFGGMGYSNQPQHF,TGTGCCAGCAGTTTCGGGGGAATGGGATATAGCAATCAGCCCCAGCATTTT
TRBV19,TRBJ1-2,15,NA,once,CASSTTPQGRNGYTF,TGTGCCAGTAGTACGACCCCACAGGGAAGAAATGGCTACACCTTC
TRBV19,TRBJ2-1,16,TRBD1,NA,CASSTIRQGRYNEQFF,TGTGCCAGTAGTACTATTCGACAGGGGAGATACAATGAGCAGTTCTTC
TRBV12-3/TRBV12-4,TRBJ2-1,13,NA,NA,CASSLKAGVEQFF,TGTGCCAGCAGTTTAAAGGCGGGTGTGGAGCAGTTCTTC
TRBV5-8,TRBJ1-5,20,NA,NA,CASSLAADLYRDRGNQPQHF,TGTGCCAGCAGCTTGGCCGCCGACCTCTACAGGGATCGTGGCAATCAGCCCCAGCATTTT
TRBV28,TRBJ1-3,14,NA,NA,CASSFSRFGNTIYF,TGTGCCAGCAGTTTTAGTAGGTTTGGAAACACCATATATTTT
TRBV6-5,TRBJ2-3,15,NA,NA,CASRSSGVGEDTQYF,TGTGCCAGCAGGTCCTCGGGGGTTGGTGAAGATACGCAGTATTTT
TRBV7-9,TRBJ1-6,14,TRBD1,NA,CASSTGQGNSPLHF,TGTGCCAGCAGCACCGGACAGGGTAATTCACCCCTCCACTTT
TRBV19,TRBJ2-7,15,TRBD2,NA,CASKASGTTHYEQYF,TGTGCCAGTAAGGCTAGCGGGACAACCCACTACGAGCAGTACTTC
TRBV6-1,TRBJ2-5,15,TRBD1,NA,CASSEIWTGKETQYF,TGTGCCAGCAGTGAAATCTGGACAGGGAAAGAGACCCAGTACTTC
TRBV28,TRBJ1-5,17,TRBD1,NA,CAGNRDRGRWGNQPQHF,TGTGCCGGGAACCGGGACAGGGGTCGCTGGGGCAATCAGCCCCAGCATTTT
TRBV6-1,TRBJ1-1,13,NA,NA,CASSERLNTEAFF,TGTGCCAGCAGTGAACGATTGAACACTGAAGCTTTCTTT
TRBV6-1,TRBJ2-2,16,NA,NA,CASSDFGTANTGELFF,TGTGCCAGCAGTGACTTCGGGACGGCGAACACCGGGGAGCTGTTTTTT
TRBV6-2/TRBV6-3,TRBJ1-5,15,NA,NA,CASSQPGRSNQPQHF,TGTGCCAGCAGCCAACCGGGACGTAGCAATCAGCCCCAGCATTTT
TRBV28,TRBJ2-7,17,NA,NA,CASSSEISRAMIYEQYF,TGTGCCAGCAGTTCTGAGATATCGCGGGCCATGATTTACGAGCAGTACTTC
TRBV7-3,TRBJ1-1,13,NA,NA,CASSLSVETSAFF,TGTGCCAGCAGCTTAAGCGTCGAGACATCAGCTTTCTTT
TRBV9,TRBJ2-7,14,NA,NA,CASSVAEGGYEQYF,TGTGCCAGCAGCGTAGCTGAGGGGGGGTACGAGCAGTACTTC
TRBV5-5,TRBJ1-1,14,TRBD1,NA,CASSLGQGVTEAFF,TGTGCCAGCAGCTTGGGACAGGGAGTCACTGAAGCTTTCTTT
TRBV7-3,TRBJ1-2,15,TRBD1,NA,CASSPGTGANYGYTF,TGTGCCAGCAGCCCCGGGACAGGAGCTAACTATGGCTACACCTTC
TRBV7-9,TRBJ1-2,16,NA,few,CASSLAGQGTNYGYTF,TGTGCCAGCAGCTTAGCGGGGCAGGGAACTAACTATGGCTACACCTTC
TRBV20-1,TRBJ2-3,17,NA,NA,CSASDNNRDLTQDTQYF,TGCAGTGCTAGTGATAACAACCGGGACTTAACTCAGGATACGCAGTATTTT
TRBV11-3,TRBJ2-7,12,NA,NA,CASSRDGYEQYF,TGTGCCAGCAGTCGCGACGGCTACGAGCAGTACTTC
TRBV6-1,TRBJ1-1,14,NA,NA,CASSELAGGTEAFF,TGTGCCAGCAGTGAACTGGCCGGGGGCACTGAAGCTTTCTTT
TRBV29-1,TRBJ2-7,15,TRBD2,NA,CSVGGASGVSYEQYF,TGCAGCGTTGGGGGGGCTAGCGGGGTCTCCTACGAGCAGTACTTC
TRBV3-1/TRBV3-2,TRBJ1-1,14,NA,NA,CASSEEGTNTEAFF,TGTGCCAGCAGCGAAGAGGGAACGAACACTGAAGCTTTCTTT
TRBV14,TRBJ1-4,13,TRBD1,NA,CASSGTGLEKLFF,TGTGCCAGCAGCGGGACAGGGCTTGAAAAACTGTTTTTT
TRBV7-9,TRBJ2-7,12,NA,NA,CASSSPGDEQYF,TGTGCCAGCAGCTCACCAGGGGACGAGCAGTACTTC
TRBV7-3,TRBJ2-4,13,TRBD2,NA,CASSRGGSDIQYF,TGTGCCAGCAGCCGCGGGGGGTCAGACATTCAGTACTTC
TRBV28,TRBJ1-4,18,TRBD1,NA,CASSSQTGNGATNEKLFF,TGTGCCAGCAGTTCCCAGACAGGGAACGGCGCAACTAATGAAAAACTGTTTTTT